This T cell receptor beta chain was sequenced during a study of T cells in Graves' hyperthyroidism and ophthalmopathy. This clonotype was detected ten times or more. Germline-derived CDR1 and CDR2 are DFQATT and SNEGSKA (reference sequence). The CDR3 contains 13 residues. V lost 1 base and J 6 bases, leaving 12 bases between the germline ends. The investigators amplified TCR beta CDR3 regions from RNA transcripts. Carried out on the TCR CDR3, a first-round RT-PCR used the HTBI primer set. From the multiplex PCR reads, TCRdb called clonotypes with MiXCR, one entry per CDR3 protein. This table holds 250,000 to 300,000 distinct CDR3 sequences, approximately 15% found once.

The sequencing input was blood. The chain is built from TRBV20-1 and TRBJ2-5; no definite D call. The TCR originated in a woman in her sixties or seventies with Graves' ophthalmopathy. CDR3 in DNA: TGCAGTGCTAGAGGTGGGGATTGGCAGACCCAGTACTTC. The encoded protein is CSARGGDWQTQYF.